This TCR beta chain originates from a study of monozygotic twins with inflammatory bowel disease. Regarding this clonotype: Antigen: not known.

The quantity of total RNA per TCR library was about 3.5 ug. Per individual sample, eight separate reactions were used to make cDNA. Following a re-call of the 5' RACE reads, TCRdb has one entry per CDR3 protein and lacks DNA. Its listing shows 440,000 or so distinct CDR3 sequences. The study's findings and limits: A reduction in TCRbeta diversity (inverse Simpson) was seen in IBD patients relative to healthy co-twins. Fewer shared clonotypes with others were found in IBD patients than in healthy twins, especially with disease activity.

From germline, CDR1 is SQVTM and CDR2 ANQGSEA. CDR3 length equals 14 residues. Sequencing used blood. The chain carries TRBV29-1 and TRBJ2-7; absent DNA, TCRdb's TRBD2 call cannot be checked. The clonotype was recovered from a human donor with ulcerative colitis or Crohn's disease, or a healthy co-twin of an affected twin (not recorded which). This chain's CDR3 is CSVARGGLASEQYF.